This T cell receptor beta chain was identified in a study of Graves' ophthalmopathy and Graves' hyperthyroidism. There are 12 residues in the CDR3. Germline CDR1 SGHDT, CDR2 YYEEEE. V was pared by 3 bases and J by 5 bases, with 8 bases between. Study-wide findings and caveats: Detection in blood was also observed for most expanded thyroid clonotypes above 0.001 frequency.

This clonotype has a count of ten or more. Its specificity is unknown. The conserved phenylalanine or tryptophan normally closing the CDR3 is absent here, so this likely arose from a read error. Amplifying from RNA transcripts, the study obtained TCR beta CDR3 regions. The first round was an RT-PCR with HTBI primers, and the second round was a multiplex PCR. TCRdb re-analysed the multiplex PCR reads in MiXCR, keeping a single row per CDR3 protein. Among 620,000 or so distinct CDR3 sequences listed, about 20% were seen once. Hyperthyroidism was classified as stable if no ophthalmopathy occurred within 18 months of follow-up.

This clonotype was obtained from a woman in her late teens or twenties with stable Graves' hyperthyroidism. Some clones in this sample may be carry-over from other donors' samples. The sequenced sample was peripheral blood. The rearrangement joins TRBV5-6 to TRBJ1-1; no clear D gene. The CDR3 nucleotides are TGTGCCAGCAGCTCTGGAGGGACTGAAGCTTTCTCT. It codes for CASSSGGTEAFS.